This T cell receptor beta chain was found in a study of CD8 T cells in ankylosing spondylitis. This clonotype has only one observation. Its target is unknown. The V gene's germline CDR1 is MNHEY and CDR2 SVGAGI. This CDR3 comprises 12 residues. Trimming took 0 bases from V and 12 from J, leaving 9 bases between them. Points from the study as a whole: Earlier work had already found some motif variants in reactive arthritis synovial fluid and blood. Characteristic, it appeared, of ankylosing spondylitis blood was a TCR beta motif of eight highly homologous variants. Disease-linked clones reportedly showed significant enrichment in matched ankylosing spondylitis synovial fluid.

5'-RACE, quantitative and with molecular barcodes, yielded the TCR beta libraries. TCRdb re-analysed the 5' RACE reads in MiXCR, keeping a single row per CDR3 protein. The data hold roughly 130,000 distinct CDR3 sequences, with 7.5% to 9.5% observed a single time. The rearrangement uses TRBV6-5 and TRBJ2-1; a possible D gene is TRBD1 (6 bases). The sequenced material came from synovial fluid, either unsorted or a sorted T cell fraction (not recorded which). The sequence derives from a male donor with ankylosing spondylitis. CDR3 nucleotide sequence: TGTGCCAGCAGTTACTCAAGGACAGTGCAGTTCTTC. This codes for CASSYSRTVQFF.